Listed here are 4 T cell receptor beta chains from one sample, sequenced in a study of T cell repertoires in cytomegalovirus infection. Via MiXCR, TCRdb re-called the reads, giving one row per CDR3 protein. The data hold fewer than 700,000 distinct CDR3 sequences, with approximately 25% observed a single time. Sequences were obtained from CD8+ T cells from PBMCs. Every receptor here comes from a human donor in good health (CMV status not recorded). Some clones in this sample may be carry-over from other donors' samples.

As concerns this clonotype: A much bigger clone sits one base away, suggesting this may be a read error. The gene calls are TRBV7-8 and TRBJ2-2; 8 positions match TRBD1. Germline V CDR1 and CDR2: SGHVS, FQNEAQ. The CDR3 sequence is 16 residues long. DNA of the CDR3: TGTGCCAACAGCCCTTTAACAGGGGGACAAACCGGGGAGCTGTTTTTT. Protein product: CANSPLTGGQTGELFF.

This clonotype was picked up many times. The chain carries TRBV7-2 and TRBJ1-6, with a tentative D call TRBD1 (6 bases). The V end lost 1 base, the J end lost 6 bases, and 13 bases lay between the germline ends. This CDR3 is built from 16 residues. Germline V gene data show CDR1 as SGHTA and CDR2 as FQGNSA. CDR3 amino acids: CASSLERQALNSPLHF. Written as DNA, the CDR3 is TGTGCCAGCAGCTTAGAGAGACAGGCGCTTAATTCACCCCTCCACTTT.

This sequence joins TRBV20-1 and TRBJ2-1; possible D gene TRBD2, 5 bases. The germline V gene has CDR1 DFQATT and CDR2 SNEGSKA (reference sequence). The CDR3 has 13 amino acids. Trimming removed 3 bases from V and 8 bases from J, with 14 bases in between. CDR3 region: CSARGRAGDEQFF. The CDR3 nucleotides read TGCAGTGCTAGGGGTAGGGCGGGCGATGAGCAGTTCTTC.

This clonotype was observed many times. The chain joins TRBV28 to TRBJ1-4; a possible D gene is TRBD1 (5 bases). Germline V lookup: CDR1 MDHEN, CDR2 SYDVKM. The CDR3 extends over 18 amino acids. Trimming pared 3 bases from V and 0 bases from J, leaving 17 bases between. The DNA for the CDR3 is TGTGCCAGCAGTTTTGGCCCCCCGGGGCCAACAACTAATGAAAAACTGTTTTTT. This codes for CASSFGPPGPTTNEKLFF.